This section outlines one T cell receptor (beta chain) sequence together with its context. The antigen is undetermined. The sample belongs to a study of graft-versus-host responses after intestinal transplantation. Study-wide context: Multivisceral, liver-intestinal, or isolated intestinal transplants were received by the recipients. Recipients across the board were started on anti-thymocyte globulin induction, then kept on tacrolimus and steroids for around three years.

V lost 1 base and J 0 bases, leaving 16 bases between the germline ends. CDR3 length: 17 amino acids. Germline loops: CDR1 GTSNPN, CDR2 SVGIG (reference sequence). Measured with immunoSEQ multiplex PCR; TCRdb has only the in-frame clones, and not every one. The sample lists roughly 92,000 clones; about 87% were seen once. Study findings and constraints: GvH clones were found in recipient marrow; some appeared first in ileum or blood. High graft-versus-host to host-versus-graft T cell clonal ratios marked allografts of patients with graft-donor macrochimerism.

The sequences come from unstimulated CD4+ T cells sorted from spleen or lymph node cells, collected before transplant. The chain combines TRBV30 with TRBJ1-3; possible D gene TRBD1, 6 bases. The sequence came from a human donor who was the organ donor for an intestinal transplant. CDR3 protein: CAWSGGRGAFSGNTIYF. Here the CDR3 DNA reads TGTGCCTGGAGTGGGGGGAGGGGGGCTTTCTCTGGAAACACCATATATTTT.